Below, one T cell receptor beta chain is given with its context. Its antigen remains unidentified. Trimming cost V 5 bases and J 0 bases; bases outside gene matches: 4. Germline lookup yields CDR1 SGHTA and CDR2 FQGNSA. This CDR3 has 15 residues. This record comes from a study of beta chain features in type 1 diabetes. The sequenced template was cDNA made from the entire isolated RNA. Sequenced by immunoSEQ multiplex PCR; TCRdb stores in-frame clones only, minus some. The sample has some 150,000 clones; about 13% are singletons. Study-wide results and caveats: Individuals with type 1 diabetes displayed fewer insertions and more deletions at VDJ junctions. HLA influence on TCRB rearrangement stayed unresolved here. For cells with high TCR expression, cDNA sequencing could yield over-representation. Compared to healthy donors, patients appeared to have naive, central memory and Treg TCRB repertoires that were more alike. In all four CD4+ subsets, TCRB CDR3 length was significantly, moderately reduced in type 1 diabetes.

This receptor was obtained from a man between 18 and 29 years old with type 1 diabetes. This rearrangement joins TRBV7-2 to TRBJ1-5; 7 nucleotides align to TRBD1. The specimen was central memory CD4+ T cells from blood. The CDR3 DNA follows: TGTGCCAGCAGCAGGGGACAGTCTAGCAATCAGCCCCAGCATTTT. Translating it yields CASSRGQSSNQPQHF.